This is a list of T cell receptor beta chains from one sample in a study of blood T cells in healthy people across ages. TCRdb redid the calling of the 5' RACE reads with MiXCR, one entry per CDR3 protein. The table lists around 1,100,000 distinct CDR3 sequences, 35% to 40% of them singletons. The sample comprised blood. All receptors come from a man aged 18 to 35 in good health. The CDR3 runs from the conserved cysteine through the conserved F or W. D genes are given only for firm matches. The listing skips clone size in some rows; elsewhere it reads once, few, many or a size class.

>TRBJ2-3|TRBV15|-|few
TGTGCCACCAGCAGAGAACACGCAGATACGCAGTATTTT
CATSREHADTQYF
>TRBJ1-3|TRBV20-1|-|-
TGCAGTGCCAGGGAAAGGGGAACTGGAAACACCATATATTTT
CSARERGTGNTIYF
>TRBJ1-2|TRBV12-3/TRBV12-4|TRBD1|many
TGTGCCAGCAGTCCTGGGACAGCCTTTCTGGACGGCTACACCTTC
CASSPGTAFLDGYTF
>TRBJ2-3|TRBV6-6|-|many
TGTGCCAGCAGTTACGGGTCCAGCACAGATACGCAGTATTTT
CASSYGSSTDTQYF
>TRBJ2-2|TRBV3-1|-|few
TGTGCCAGCAGCCAAGTCCCTCTGGGCACCGGGGAGCTGTTTTTT
CASSQVPLGTGELFF
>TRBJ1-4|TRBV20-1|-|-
TGCAGTGCGCCGAAGACGGGACTGAGTAATGAAAAACTGTTTTTT
CSAPKTGLSNEKLFF
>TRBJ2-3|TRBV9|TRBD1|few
TGTGCCAGCAGCGCGAACCAGGGGGACGAGGTTAGAGATACGCAGTATTTT
CASSANQGDEVRDTQYF
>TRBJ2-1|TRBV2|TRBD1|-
TGTGCCAGCAGGCGACAGGGGCCATCCTACAATGAGCAGTTCTTC
CASRRQGPSYNEQFF
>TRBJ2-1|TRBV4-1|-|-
TGCGCCAGCAGCCAGTCTAGCAATGAGCAGTTCTTC
CASSQSSNEQFF
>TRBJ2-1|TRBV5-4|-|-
TGTGCCGGCAGCTTGGAAGCGGCTAGCTCGGGCAATGAGCAGTTCTTC
CAGSLEAASSGNEQFF
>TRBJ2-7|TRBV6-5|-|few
TGTGCCAGCAGTTACGACATCTCCGCTTACGAGCAGTACTTC
CASSYDISAYEQYF
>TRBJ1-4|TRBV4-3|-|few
TGCGCCAGCGCACGAGATAATACAGAGAATGAAAAACTGTTTTTT
CASARDNTENEKLFF
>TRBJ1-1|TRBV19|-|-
TGTGCCAGTAGTCAGTTGGGTCAGAGGGAAGCTTTCTTT
CASSQLGQREAFF
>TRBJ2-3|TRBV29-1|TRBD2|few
TGCAGCGTCCGAGCGGGGGCCAACACAGATACGCAGTATTTT
CSVRAGANTDTQYF
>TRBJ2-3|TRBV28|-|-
TGTGCCAGTATCGGGAGCCCCCACACAGATACGCAGTATTTT
CASIGSPHTDTQYF
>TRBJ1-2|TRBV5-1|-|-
TGCGCCAGCAGCGATGACGGATCCTATGGCTACACCTTC
CASSDDGSYGYTF
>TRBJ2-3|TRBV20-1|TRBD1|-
TGCAGTGCTCCGGGACAGGGGGCAGATACGCAGTATTTT
CSAPGQGADTQYF
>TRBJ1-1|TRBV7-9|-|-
TGTGCCAGCAGCCCCCATAAGGGACTGAACACTGAAGCTTTCTTT
CASSPHKGLNTEAFF
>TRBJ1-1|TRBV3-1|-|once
TGTGCCAGCAGCCACCGAGGAACAGATAGGGGCACTGAAGCTTTCTTT
CASSHRGTDRGTEAFF
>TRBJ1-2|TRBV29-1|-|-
TGCAGCGTTGAGACGGCAGGCTATGGCTACACCTTC
CSVETAGYGYTF
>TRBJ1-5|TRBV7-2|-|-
TGTGCCAGCAGCTTAGCGGGGAAGGCCCAGCATTTT
CASSLAGKAQHF
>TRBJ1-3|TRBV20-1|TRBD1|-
TGCAGTGCTAGAACGGGACAGTATGCAGGAAACACCATATATTTT
CSARTGQYAGNTIYF
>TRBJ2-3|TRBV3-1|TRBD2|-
TGTGCCAGCAGCCTCGGACTAGCGGGAGGGATTAGCACAGATACGCAGTATTTT
CASSLGLAGGISTDTQYF
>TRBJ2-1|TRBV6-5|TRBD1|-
TGTGCCAGCAGTCAACCGACAGGGAGCTCCTACAATGAGCAGTTCTTC
CASSQPTGSSYNEQFF
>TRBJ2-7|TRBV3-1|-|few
TGTGCCAGCAGCCAAGATGAAGTGAGCCAGCACAATGAGCAGTACTTC
CASSQDEVSQHNEQYF
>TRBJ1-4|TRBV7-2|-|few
TGTGCCAGCAGGTCCAGGGACGGGGAAAAACTGTTTTTT
CASRSRDGEKLFF
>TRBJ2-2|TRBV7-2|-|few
TGTGCCAGCAGCCCCGGTAGGACCGGGGAGCTGTTTTTT
CASSPGRTGELFF
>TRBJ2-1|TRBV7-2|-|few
TGTGCCAGCAGCGCCTTTGTAGACAATGAGCAGTTCTTC
CASSAFVDNEQFF
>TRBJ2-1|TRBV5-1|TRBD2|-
TGCGCCAGCCGCGACTTAAAAGCGGGGGGGAGCTCCTACAATGAGCAGTTCTTC
CASRDLKAGGSSYNEQFF
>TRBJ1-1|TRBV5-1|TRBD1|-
TGCGCCAGCAGCCCCGGACAGGGGAGGGATGAAGCTTTCTTT
CASSPGQGRDEAFF
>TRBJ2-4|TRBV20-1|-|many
TGCAGTGCGCCCGACAGCCGCCTAGCCAAAAACATTCAGTACTTC
CSAPDSRLAKNIQYF
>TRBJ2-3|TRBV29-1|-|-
TGCAGCGTTGAACCCAGTGGGGCAGATACGCAGTATTTT
CSVEPSGADTQYF
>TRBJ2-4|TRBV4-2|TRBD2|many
TGTGCCAGCAGCCAAGCCCCGGGACTAGTTTCCCCTCCGGAAAACATTCAGTACTTC
CASSQAPGLVSPPENIQYF
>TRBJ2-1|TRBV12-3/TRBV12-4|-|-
TGTGCCAGCAGTCAAAGGGGGGGTGGATACGATGAGCAGTTCTTC
CASSQRGGGYDEQFF
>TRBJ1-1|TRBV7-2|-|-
TGTGCCAGCACCGGCCAGGGAGGGATCATGAACACTGAAGCTTTCTTT
CASTGQGGIMNTEAFF
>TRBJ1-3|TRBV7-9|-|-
TGTGCCCCCACCGGCTTCTCTGGAAACACCATATATTTT
CAPTGFSGNTIYF
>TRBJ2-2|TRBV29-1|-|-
TGCAGCGTTAGCGGAGAGTACACCGGGGAGCTGTTTTTT
CSVSGEYTGELFF
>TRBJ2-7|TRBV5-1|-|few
TGCGCCAGCAGCCTTTACGAATCCCCCTACGAGCAGTACTTC
CASSLYESPYEQYF
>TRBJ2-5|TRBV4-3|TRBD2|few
TGCGCCAGCAGCCAAGACCTAGCGGGGGGGCTGTTGGAGGAGACCCAGTACTTC
CASSQDLAGGLLEETQYF
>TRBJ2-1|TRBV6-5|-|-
TGTGCCAGCACTACGGCCCGAGAGACTCAGTTCTTC
CASTTARETQFF
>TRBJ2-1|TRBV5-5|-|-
TGTGCCAGCAGCTTGGCCACAAGCTCCTACAATGAGCAGTTCTTC
CASSLATSSYNEQFF
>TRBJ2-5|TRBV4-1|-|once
TGCGCCAGCAGCCAAGATCCGACCCTCGGGACCCAGTACTTC
CASSQDPTLGTQYF
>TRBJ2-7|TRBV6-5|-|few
TGTGCCAGCAGACCCGATACCCTTGCTTACGAGCAGTACTTC
CASRPDTLAYEQYF
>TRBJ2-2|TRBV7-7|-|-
TGTGCCAGCAGCTTAGTTCGTTGGGCAGGGAAATTCTCCGGGGAGCTGTTTTTT
CASSLVRWAGKFSGELFF
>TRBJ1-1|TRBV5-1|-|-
TGCGCCAGCAGCTTGGAGGGTGGTCTGAGGGCTGAAGCTTTCTTT
CASSLEGGLRAEAFF
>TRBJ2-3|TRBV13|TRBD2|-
TGTGCCAGCAGCCCCCCGACTAGCGGGGTGGGAGATACGCAGTATTTT
CASSPPTSGVGDTQYF